This entry is about one TCR beta chain. Germline CDR1 ENHRY, CDR2 SYGVKD. There are 12 residues in the CDR3. V was clipped by 7 bases and J by 1 base, with 7 bases between them. Produced via immunoSEQ multiplex PCR; TCRdb's table is partial and in-frame only. This repertoire shows around 250,000 clones, almost 90% found once; its top ten account for 2.1%. This record belongs to a study of blood T cell repertoires in COVID-19. Study background: Sources were T cells, B-cell-depleted T cells, or PBMCs; the material itself was cDNA or gDNA.

Seattle's enrolled individuals joined amid active infection and were then monitored longitudinally. The chain couples TRBV10-3 to TRBJ1-1, with D tentatively TRBD1 (5 bases). The source of this sequence is a woman aged 55-70 years with COVID-19, enrolled during active disease. The sample comprised peripheral blood. The chain's CDR3 is CAITQGNTEAFF. Here the CDR3 DNA reads TGTGCCATCACCCAGGGGAACACTGAAGCTTTCTTT.